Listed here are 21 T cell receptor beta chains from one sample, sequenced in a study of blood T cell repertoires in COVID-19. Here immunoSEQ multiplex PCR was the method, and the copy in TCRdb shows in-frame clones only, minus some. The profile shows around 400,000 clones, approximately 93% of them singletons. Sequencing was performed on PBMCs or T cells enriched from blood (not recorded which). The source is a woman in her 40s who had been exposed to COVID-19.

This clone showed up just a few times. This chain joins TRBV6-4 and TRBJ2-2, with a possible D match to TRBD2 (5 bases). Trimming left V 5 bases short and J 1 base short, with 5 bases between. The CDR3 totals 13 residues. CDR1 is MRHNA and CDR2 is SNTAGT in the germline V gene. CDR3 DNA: TGTGCCAGCAGTAGCGGGAACACCGGGGAGCTGTTTTTT. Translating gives CASSSGNTGELFF.

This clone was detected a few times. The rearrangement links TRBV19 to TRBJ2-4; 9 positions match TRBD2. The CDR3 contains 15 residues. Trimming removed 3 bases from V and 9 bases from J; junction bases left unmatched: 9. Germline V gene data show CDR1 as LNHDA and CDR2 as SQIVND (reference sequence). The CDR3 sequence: CASSIGAGGQVIQYF. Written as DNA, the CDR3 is TGTGCCAGTAGTATCGGGGCGGGAGGGCAGGTCATTCAGTACTTC. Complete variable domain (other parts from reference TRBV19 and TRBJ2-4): DGGITQSPKYLFRKEGQNVTLSCEQNLNHDAMYWYRQDPGQGLRLIYYSQIVNDFQKGDIAEGYSVSREKKESFPLTVTSAQKNPTAFYLCASSIGAGGQVIQYFGAGTRLSVL.

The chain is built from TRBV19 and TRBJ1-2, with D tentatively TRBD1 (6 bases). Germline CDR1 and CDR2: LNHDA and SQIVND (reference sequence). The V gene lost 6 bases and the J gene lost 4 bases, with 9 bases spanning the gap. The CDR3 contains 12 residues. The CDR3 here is CASRSDSYGYTF. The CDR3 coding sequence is TGTGCCAGTAGATCGGACAGCTATGGCTACACCTTC.

Written as DNA, the CDR3 is TGTGCCTGGAAAGGGGGGGCCGGGCATACGCAGTATTTT. Residues: CAWKGGAGHTQYF. This rearrangement joins TRBV30 to TRBJ2-3, with D possibly matching TRBD2 (7 bases). CDR1 is GTSNPN and CDR2 is SVGIG in the germline V gene (reference sequence). The ends were cut back, 4 bases at V and 7 bases at J, with 15 bases in the middle. The CDR3 contains 13 residues.

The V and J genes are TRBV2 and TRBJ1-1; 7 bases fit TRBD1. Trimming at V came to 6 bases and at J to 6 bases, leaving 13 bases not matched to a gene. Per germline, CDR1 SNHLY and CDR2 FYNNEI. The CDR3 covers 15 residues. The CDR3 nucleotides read TGTGCCAGCAGGCTGGGGTCGACAGGGAGACCTGAAGCTTTCTTT. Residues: CASRLGSTGRPEAFF.

The CDR3 nucleotides read TGTGCCAGTAGTATTAGCTCCCCCAGAGACTATGGCTACACCTTC. This translates into CASSISSPRDYGYTF. The chain couples TRBV19 to TRBJ1-2, with no clear D. The CDR3 extends over 15 amino acids. Trimming took 3 bases from V and 3 from J, leaving 14 bases between them. The germline V gene encodes CDR1 LNHDA and CDR2 SQIVND (reference sequence).

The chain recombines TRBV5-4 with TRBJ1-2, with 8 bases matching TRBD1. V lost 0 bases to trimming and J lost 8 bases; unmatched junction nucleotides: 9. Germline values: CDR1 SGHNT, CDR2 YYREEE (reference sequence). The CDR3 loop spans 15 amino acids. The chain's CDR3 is CASSLVGQGRNGYTF. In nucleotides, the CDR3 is TGTGCCAGCAGCTTGGTCGGACAGGGAAGGAACGGCTACACCTTC.

The CDR3 protein is CASSLGAGMYDGYTF. CDR3 nucleotides: TGCGCCAGCAGCTTGGGTGCAGGGATGTATGATGGCTACACCTTC. J is TRBJ1-2 and V is TRBV5-1, with TRBD1 as a possible D gene (5 bases). This CDR3 has 15 residues. Germline CDR1 is SGHRS and CDR2 is YFSETQ. V was shortened by 0 bases and J by 6 bases, with 15 bases between the two germline ends.

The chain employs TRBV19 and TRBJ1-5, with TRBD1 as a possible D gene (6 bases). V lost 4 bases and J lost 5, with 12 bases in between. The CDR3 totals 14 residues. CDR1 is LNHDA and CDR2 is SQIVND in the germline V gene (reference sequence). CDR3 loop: CASSKDRWDQPQHF. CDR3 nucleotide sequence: TGTGCCAGTAGTAAGGACAGATGGGATCAGCCCCAGCATTTT.

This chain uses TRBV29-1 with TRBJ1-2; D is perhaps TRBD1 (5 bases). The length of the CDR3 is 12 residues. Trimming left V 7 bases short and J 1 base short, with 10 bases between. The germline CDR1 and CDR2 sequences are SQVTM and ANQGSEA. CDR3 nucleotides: TGCAGCGCCACCGACAGTAACTATGGCTACACCTTC. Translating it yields CSATDSNYGYTF.

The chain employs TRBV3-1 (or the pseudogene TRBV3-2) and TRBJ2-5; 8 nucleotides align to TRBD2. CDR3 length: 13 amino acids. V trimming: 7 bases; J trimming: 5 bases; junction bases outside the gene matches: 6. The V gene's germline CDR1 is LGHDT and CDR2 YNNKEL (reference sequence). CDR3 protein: CASTLASGETQYF. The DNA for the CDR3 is TGTGCCAGCACCCTGGCTAGCGGGGAGACCCAGTACTTC.

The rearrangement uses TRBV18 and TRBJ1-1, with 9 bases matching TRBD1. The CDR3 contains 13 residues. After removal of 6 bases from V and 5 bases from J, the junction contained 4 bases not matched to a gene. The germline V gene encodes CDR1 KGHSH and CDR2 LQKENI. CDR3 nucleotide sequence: TGTGCCAGCTCCAGCGGACAGGGGACTGAAGCTTTCTTT. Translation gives CASSSGQGTEAFF.

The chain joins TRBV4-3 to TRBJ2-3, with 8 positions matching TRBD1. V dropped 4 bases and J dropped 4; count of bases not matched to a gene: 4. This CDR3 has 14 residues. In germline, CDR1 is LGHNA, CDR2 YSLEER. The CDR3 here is CASSRGQGSDTQYF. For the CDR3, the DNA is TGCGCCAGCAGCCGAGGACAGGGCTCAGATACGCAGTATTTT.

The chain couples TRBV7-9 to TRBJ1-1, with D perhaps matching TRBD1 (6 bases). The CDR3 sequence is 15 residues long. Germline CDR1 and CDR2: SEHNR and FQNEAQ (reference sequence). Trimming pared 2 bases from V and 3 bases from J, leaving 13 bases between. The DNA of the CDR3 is TGTGCCAGCAGCTTAAGCCAGGGGAAGGACACTGAAGCTTTCTTT. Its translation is CASSLSQGKDTEAFF.

The CDR3 loop is CASSLPRGGGGTEAFF. For the CDR3, the DNA is TGTGCCAGCAGCCTCCCGAGGGGGGGAGGAGGCACTGAAGCTTTCTTT. J is TRBJ1-1 and V is TRBV3-1 (or the pseudogene TRBV3-2), with D maybe TRBD1 (6 bases). The CDR3 runs 16 residues. The V gene lost 4 bases and the J gene lost 4 bases, with 19 bases spanning the gap. The germline CDR1 and CDR2 sequences are LGHDT and YNNKEL (reference sequence).

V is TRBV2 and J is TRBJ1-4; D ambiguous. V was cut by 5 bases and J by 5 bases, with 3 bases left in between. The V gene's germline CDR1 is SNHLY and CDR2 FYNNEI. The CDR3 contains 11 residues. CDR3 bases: TGTGCCAGCAGTTTAAATGAAAAACTGTTTTTT. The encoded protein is CASSLNEKLFF.

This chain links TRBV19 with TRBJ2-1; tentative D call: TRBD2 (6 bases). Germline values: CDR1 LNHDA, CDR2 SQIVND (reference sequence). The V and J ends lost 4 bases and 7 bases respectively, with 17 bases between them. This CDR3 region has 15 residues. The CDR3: CASSSADLGRNEQFF. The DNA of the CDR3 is TGTGCCAGTAGTAGCGCAGACCTAGGGAGGAATGAGCAGTTCTTC. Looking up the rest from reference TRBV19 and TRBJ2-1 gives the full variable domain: DGGITQSPKYLFRKEGQNVTLSCEQNLNHDAMYWYRQDPGQGLRLIYYSQIVNDFQKGDIAEGYSVSREKKESFPLTVTSAQKNPTAFYLCASSSADLGRNEQFFGPGTRLTVL.

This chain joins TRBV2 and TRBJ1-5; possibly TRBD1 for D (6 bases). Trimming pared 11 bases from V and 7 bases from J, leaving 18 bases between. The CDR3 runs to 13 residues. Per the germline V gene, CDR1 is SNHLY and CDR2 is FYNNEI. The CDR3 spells CAASPGQGQPQHF. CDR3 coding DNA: TGTGCCGCCAGCCCGGGACAAGGACAGCCCCAGCATTTT.

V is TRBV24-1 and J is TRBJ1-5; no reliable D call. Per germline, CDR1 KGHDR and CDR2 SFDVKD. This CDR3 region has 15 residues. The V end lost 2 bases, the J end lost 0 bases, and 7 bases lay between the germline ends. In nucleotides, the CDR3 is TGTGCCACCAGTGATTCACAGCCTAGCAATCAGCCCCAGCATTTT. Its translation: CATSDSQPSNQPQHF.

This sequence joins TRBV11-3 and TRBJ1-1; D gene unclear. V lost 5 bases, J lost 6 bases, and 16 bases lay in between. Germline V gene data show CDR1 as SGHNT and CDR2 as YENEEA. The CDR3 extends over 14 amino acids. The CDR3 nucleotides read TGTGCCAGCAGCCTGGCCTCCCTACTACCTGAAGCTTTCTTT. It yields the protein CASSLASLLPEAFF. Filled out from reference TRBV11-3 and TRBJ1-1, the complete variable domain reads EAGVVQSPRYKIIEKKQPVAFWCNPISGHNTLYWYLQNLGQGPELLIRYENEEAVDDSQLPKDRFSAERLKGVDSTLKIQPAELGDSAVYLCASSLASLLPEAFFGQGTRLTVV.

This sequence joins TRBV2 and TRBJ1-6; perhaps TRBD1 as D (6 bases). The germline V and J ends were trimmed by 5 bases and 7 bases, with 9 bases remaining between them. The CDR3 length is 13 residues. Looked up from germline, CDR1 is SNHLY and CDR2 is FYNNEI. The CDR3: CASSLRGNSPLHF. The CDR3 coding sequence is TGTGCCAGCAGTCTAAGGGGGAATTCACCCCTCCACTTT.